The 12 T cell receptor beta chains given below trace back to one sample, sequenced in a study of blood T cell repertoires in COVID-19. The protocol was immunoSEQ multiplex PCR, while the TCRdb copy is restricted to in-frame clones and leaves out a portion. The table shows about 250,000 clones, with roughly 88% occurring only once. The specimen sequenced was peripheral blood. All receptors come from a woman aged 25 to 39 with COVID-19, enrolled during active disease.

V is TRBV5-4 and J is TRBJ2-5, with 8 nucleotides matching TRBD2. V was pared by 2 bases and J by 5 bases, with 11 bases of the junction left unmatched. The CDR3 consists of 16 residues. Germline V gene lookup returns CDR1 SGHNT and CDR2 YYREEE (reference sequence). The CDR3 sequence is CASSLGRGGVRETQYF. Here the CDR3 DNA reads TGTGCCAGCAGCTTAGGCCGGGGGGGCGTAAGGGAGACCCAGTACTTC.

The chain combines TRBV28 with TRBJ2-6; the D is unclear. The V gene's germline CDR1 is MDHEN and CDR2 SYDVKM. Trimming took 2 bases from V and 0 from J, leaving 8 bases between them. The CDR3 covers 16 residues. This CDR3 reads CASSLAEASGANVLTF. The CDR3 DNA sequence: TGTGCCAGCAGTTTAGCAGAGGCCTCTGGGGCCAACGTCCTGACTTTC.

Turning to this clone: Other nucleotide sequences from this sample produce the same CDR3. The chain joins TRBV6-5 to TRBJ1-5; D gene unclear. This CDR3 spans 13 amino acids. V lost 3 bases, J lost 2 bases, and 5 bases lay in between. Germline V gene lookup returns CDR1 MNHEY and CDR2 SVGAGI. CDR3 sequence: CASSYGGNQPQHF. The CDR3 nucleotides are TGTGCCAGCAGTTATGGAGGCAATCAGCCCCAGCATTTT.

The gene calls are TRBV3-1 (or the pseudogene TRBV3-2) and TRBJ2-1; D may be TRBD2 (6 bases). This CDR3 has 12 amino acids. Trimming pared 4 bases from V and 9 bases from J, leaving 10 bases between. Germline V gene lookup returns CDR1 LGHDT and CDR2 YNNKEL (reference sequence). The CDR3 bases are TGTGCCAGCAGCCCCCCGGGGGTTGAGCAGTTCTTC. Encoded protein: CASSPPGVEQFF.

The chain has TRBV28 and TRBJ2-7; D might be TRBD1 (6 bases). The CDR3 length is 14 residues. CDR1 and CDR2 (germline): MDHEN, SYDVKM. V was pared by 4 bases and J by 2 bases, with 12 bases between. Written as DNA, the CDR3 is TGTGCCAGCAGTTCCTCGACAGGACCCTACGAGCAGTACTTC. It is translated as CASSSSTGPYEQYF.

With respect to this clone: One base away lies a much larger clone, so this may be a sequencing read error. The CDR3 protein is CASSEASSGRVGDTQYF. As DNA, the CDR3 is TGTGCCAGCAGTGAAGCTTCTAGCGGGAGGGTCGGGGATACGCAGTATTTT. This chain links TRBV2 with TRBJ2-3; 12 nucleotides agree with TRBD2. The CDR3 is 17 residues long. Germline CDR1 reads SNHLY; CDR2 reads FYNNEI. The J segment lost 6 bases and the V segment lost 0 bases, leaving 7 bases of the junction unmatched.

The J gene is TRBJ2-7, the V gene TRBV5-5, with D perhaps matching TRBD1 (5 bases). CDR1 and CDR2 (germline): SGHKS, YYEKEE (reference sequence). Trimming cost V 0 bases and J 3 bases, with 13 bases left between them. This CDR3 is 15 amino acids long. DNA of the CDR3: TGTGCCAGCAGCTTGGGACAGACCTTTAGCTACGAGCAGTACGTC. Encoded protein: CASSLGQTFSYEQYV.

The chain joins TRBV6-2 or TRBV6-3 to TRBJ2-5, with 8 nucleotides matching TRBD2. The CDR3 loop spans 14 amino acids. The germline V gene has CDR1 MNHEY and CDR2 SVGEGT. The J segment lost 6 bases and the V segment lost 2 bases, leaving 5 bases of the junction unmatched. Here the CDR3 reads CASSYAGGKQTQYF. The DNA of the CDR3 is TGTGCCAGCAGTTACGCGGGGGGCAAGCAGACCCAGTACTTC.

The V and J genes are TRBV30 and TRBJ1-1; D is unclear. Per the germline V gene, CDR1 is GTSNPN and CDR2 is SVGIG (reference sequence). The CDR3 spans 13 residues. Trimming pared 3 bases from V and 3 bases from J, leaving 11 bases between. CDR3 DNA: TGTGCCTGGAGGTCCGAGACACACACTGAAGCTTTCTTT. It specifies CAWRSETHTEAFF.

V gene TRBV27 combines with J gene TRBJ1-2; D uncertain. The germline V gene has CDR1 MNHEY and CDR2 SMNVEV (reference sequence). The CDR3 extends over 13 amino acids. Trimming took 2 bases from V and 4 from J, leaving 8 bases between them. The CDR3 protein is CASSLAGGYGYTF. The CDR3 DNA reads TGTGCCAGCAGTTTAGCGGGTGGCTATGGCTACACCTTC.

This clone was observed a single time. This chain links TRBV5-6 with TRBJ2-7, with a weak D call TRBD1 (6 bases). Germline values: CDR1 SGHDT, CDR2 YYEEEE. CDR3 size: 19 residues. Trimming removed 1 base at V and 4 bases at J, with 27 bases between. The CDR3 here is CASSLNGRRKTGKWYEQYF. Here the CDR3 DNA reads TGTGCCAGCAGCTTGAATGGACGCCGCAAAACAGGGAAATGGTACGAGCAGTACTTC.

This clone was observed a handful of times. The chain combines TRBV19 with TRBJ2-7; TRBD2 might be the D (5 bases). CDR1 LNHDA and CDR2 SQIVND come from the germline V gene (reference sequence). The CDR3 extends over 14 amino acids. Deletions cut 3 bases from V and 2 bases from J, with 11 bases between. The CDR3 coding sequence is TGTGCCAGTAGTATGGGTAGCGAACCCTACGAGCAGTACGTC. Its translation is CASSMGSEPYEQYV.